This TCR beta chain was recorded in a study of T cell responses to AZD1222 COVID-19 vaccine. The table lists this clone with a count of one. Its target is unknown. V was shortened by 5 bases and J by 5 bases, with 18 bases between the two germline ends. The CDR3 runs 15 residues. Germline lookup yields CDR1 SGHAT and CDR2 FQDESV (reference sequence). Some clones are missing from TCRdb's copy, which holds only in-frame ones; the method was immunoSEQ multiplex PCR. The table lists approximately 92,000 clones, 87% of them singletons. Whole-study results and caveats: No repertoire was sampled before or during the peak T cell response, only after it. Across spike, vaccine-associated CD4 TCRs were found, dominant at 160-218 and 743-854. The donor group comprised mostly white British people and more females; the analysis possibly underestimated clonal diversity.

The sample in question was peripheral blood, obtained on day 0 of AZD1222 vaccination. The rearrangement links TRBV11-1 to TRBJ2-5, with D perhaps matching TRBD1 (6 bases). The clonotype originates from an adult in good health. CDR3 sequence: CASSQREPQGETQYF. The DNA of the CDR3 is TGTGCCAGCAGCCAACGGGAACCTCAGGGGGAGACCCAGTACTTC.